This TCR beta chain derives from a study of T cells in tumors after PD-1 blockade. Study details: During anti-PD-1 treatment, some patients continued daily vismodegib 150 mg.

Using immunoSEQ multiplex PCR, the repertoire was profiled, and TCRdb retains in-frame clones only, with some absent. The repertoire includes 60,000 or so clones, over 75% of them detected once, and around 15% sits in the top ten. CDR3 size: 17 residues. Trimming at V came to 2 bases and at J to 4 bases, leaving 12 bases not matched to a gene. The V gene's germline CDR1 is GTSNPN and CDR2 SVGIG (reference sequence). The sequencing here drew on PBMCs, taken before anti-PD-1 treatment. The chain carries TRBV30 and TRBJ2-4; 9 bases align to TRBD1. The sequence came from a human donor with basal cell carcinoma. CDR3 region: CAWSRGGGGTGKNIQYF. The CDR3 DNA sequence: TGTGCCTGGAGTCGTGGAGGTGGAGGGACAGGGAAAAACATTCAGTACTTC. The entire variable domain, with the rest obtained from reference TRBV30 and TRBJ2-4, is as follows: SQTIHQWPATLVQPVGSPLSLECTVEGTSNPNLYWYRQAAGRGLQLLFYSVGIGQISSEVPQNLSASRPQDRQFILSSKKLLLSDSGFYLCAWSRGGGGTGKNIQYFGAGTRLSVL.